This is a list of T cell receptor beta chains from one sample in a study of blood T cell repertoires in COVID-19. TCRdb's table, derived via immunoSEQ multiplex PCR, lists solely in-frame clones and lacks some. The sample yields approximately 410,000 clones, 86% seen once. The material sequenced was peripheral blood. The receptors originated from a woman aged 30 to 39 with active or convalescent COVID-19. Both conserved end residues are part of each CDR3. The D gene is left open where the match is weak. Clone size is not always given. Where it is, it says once, few, many or a class for expanded clones.

D | J | V | size | CDR3 | DNA
NA | TRBJ1-5 | TRBV2 | NA | CASRLAAGNQPQHF | TGTGCCAGCAGATTGGCCGCGGGCAATCAGCCCCAGCATTTT
TRBD1 | TRBJ1-1 | TRBV6-5 | once | CASRTGALNTEAFF | TGTGCCAGCAGGACAGGGGCATTAAACACTGAAGCTTTCTTT
NA | TRBJ2-7 | TRBV3-1/TRBV3-2 | once | CASSLGLAGVVEQYF | TGTGCCAGCAGCCTCGGCCTGGCAGGGGTCGTCGAGCAGTACTTC
NA | TRBJ2-5 | TRBV3-1/TRBV3-2 | NA | CASSSTGGETQYF | TGTGCCAGCAGCTCAACTGGGGGGGAGACCCAGTACTTC
TRBD1 | TRBJ1-1 | TRBV4-1 | once | CASSLTGIAEAFF | TGCGCCAGCAGCCTGACAGGGATCGCTGAAGCTTTCTTT
NA | TRBJ1-2 | TRBV7-6 | NA | CASSLAPANYGYTF | TGTGCCAGCAGCTTAGCCCCAGCTAACTATGGCTACACCTTC
NA | TRBJ1-4 | TRBV2 | NA | CASSEVGGEKLFF | TGTGCCAGCAGTGAAGTTGGCGGAGAAAAACTGTTTTTT
NA | TRBJ1-6 | TRBV19 | few | CASSKSAGNRSPLHF | TGTGCCAGTAGTAAGTCGGCAGGGAACAGGTCACCCCTCCACTTT
NA | TRBJ2-1 | TRBV5-4 | NA | CASSLVGGASSYNEQFF | TGTGCCAGCAGCTTGGTTGGCGGGGCGAGCTCCTACAATGAGCAGTTCTTC
TRBD1 | TRBJ2-1 | TRBV3-1/TRBV3-2 | NA | CASSPLQGSSYNEQFF | TGTGCCAGCAGCCCCCTACAGGGGAGCTCCTACAATGAGCAGTTCTTC
TRBD1 | TRBJ1-2 | TRBV3-1/TRBV3-2 | NA | CASSQDHAGQAYGNYGYTF | TGTGCCAGCAGCCAAGATCATGCAGGACAGGCGTACGGCAACTATGGCTACACCTTC
TRBD2 | TRBJ2-2 | TRBV7-9 | NA | CASSFGLSSGGALNGELFF | TGTGCCAGCAGCTTCGGGCTATCTAGCGGGGGGGCCTTGAACGGGGAGCTGTTTTTT
NA | TRBJ2-4 | TRBV11-2 | NA | CASSFSRTKNIQYF | TGTGCCAGCAGCTTTTCCAGAACCAAAAACATTCAGTACTTC
NA | TRBJ2-7 | TRBV18 | NA | CASSAMIREDYEQYF | TGTGCCAGCTCCGCGATGATCAGGGAGGACTACGAGCAGTACTTC
NA | TRBJ1-2 | TRBV12-3/TRBV12-4 | NA | CASTISGTRGYTF | TGTGCCAGCACCATTTCCGGGACAAGAGGCTACACCTTC
NA | TRBJ1-4 | TRBV9 | NA | CAAAPPTGVTWWGKEKLFF | TGTGCAGCAGCGCCACCAACGGGGGTTACGTGGTGGGGGAAGGAAAAACTGTTTTTT
NA | TRBJ2-1 | TRBV4-2 | NA | CASSIAGINNNEQFF | TGTGCCAGCAGCATCGCCGGGATAAACAACAATGAGCAGTTCTTC
NA | TRBJ2-7 | TRBV4-1 | NA | CASSLNGGYEQYF | TGCGCCAGCAGCCTGAACGGAGGCTACGAGCAGTACTTC
NA | TRBJ2-5 | TRBV3-1/TRBV3-2 | NA | CASSQGSRGGQETQYF | TGTGCCAGCAGCCAAGGGTCTAGGGGGGGCCAAGAGACCCAGTACTTC
TRBD1 | TRBJ1-5 | TRBV7-9 | NA | CASSFGTDSNQPQHF | TGTGCCAGCAGCTTCGGGACAGACAGCAATCAGCCCCAGCATTTT
TRBD2 | TRBJ2-7 | TRBV29-1 | few | CSAGTSGGQSSYEQYF | TGCAGCGCCGGGACTAGCGGGGGTCAGAGCTCCTACGAGCAGTACTTC
NA | TRBJ2-1 | TRBV12-3/TRBV12-4 | NA | CASRSSNEQFF | TGTGCCAGCAGATCTAGCAATGAGCAGTTCTTC
NA | TRBJ2-2 | TRBV19 | NA | CASTQGYTGELFF | TGTGCCAGTACCCAGGGATACACCGGGGAGCTGTTTTTT
TRBD1 | TRBJ2-1 | TRBV6-1 | NA | CASSLRQGRYNEQFF | TGTGCCAGCAGCCTCCGACAGGGGAGATACAATGAGCAGTTCTTC
TRBD2 | TRBJ2-3 | TRBV6-1 | NA | CASSETSGGTDTQYF | TGTGCCAGCAGTGAGACTAGCGGGGGCACAGATACGCAGTATTTT
TRBD2 | TRBJ2-1 | TRBV7-2 | NA | CASSLATSGGHAGSYNEQFF | TGTGCCAGCAGCTTAGCAACTAGCGGGGGCCATGCGGGCTCCTACAATGAGCAGTTCTTC
NA | TRBJ2-7 | TRBV19 | NA | CASSSPDGLRSYEQYF | TGTGCCAGTAGTTCTCCTGACGGACTGCGCTCCTACGAGCAGTACTTC
TRBD2 | TRBJ2-5 | TRBV5-8 | NA | CASSPAAGLAGVKETQYF | TGTGCCAGCAGCCCGGCTGCCGGACTAGCGGGGGTTAAAGAGACCCAGTACTTC
NA | TRBJ2-1 | TRBV27 | NA | CASSFTDRRRSYNEQFF | TGTGCCAGCAGTTTTACGGACCGGAGGAGGTCCTACAATGAGCAGTTCTTC
TRBD1 | TRBJ1-2 | TRBV19 | NA | CASRRTGDRGNYGYTF | TGTGCCAGTAGAAGAACTGGCGACAGGGGGAACTATGGCTACACCTTC
NA | TRBJ2-5 | TRBV6-1 | NA | CASSENLLGQQTQETQYF | TGTGCCAGCAGTGAAAATCTTCTAGGACAGCAAACACAAGAGACCCAGTACTTC
TRBD1 | TRBJ2-3 | TRBV27 | NA | CASSSTGFNTDTQYF | TGTGCCAGCAGTTCGACAGGGTTCAACACAGATACGCAGTATTTT
NA | TRBJ1-1 | TRBV11-1 | NA | CASSGGKATLNTEAFF | TGTGCCAGCAGTGGGGGCAAGGCGACCCTGAACACTGAAGCTTTCTTT
TRBD1 | TRBJ1-1 | TRBV11-2 | NA | CASSLVQGGWNTEAFF | TGTGCCAGCAGCTTAGTCCAGGGGGGATGGAACACTGAAGCTTTCTTT
NA | TRBJ2-1 | TRBV5-1 | NA | CASSFGGNEQFF | TGCGCCAGCAGCTTTGGAGGGAATGAGCAGTTCTTC
NA | TRBJ2-2 | TRBV27 | NA | CASSSLQNTGELFF | TGTGCCAGCAGTTCGTTACAGAACACCGGGGAGCTGTTTTTT
NA | TRBJ1-4 | TRBV5-1 | NA | CASSLTSRESEKLFF | TGCGCCAGCAGCTTGACCTCCAGGGAAAGTGAAAAACTGTTTTTT
NA | TRBJ1-4 | TRBV3-1/TRBV3-2 | NA | CASSQEGAWEKLFF | TGTGCCAGCAGCCAAGAGGGGGCTTGGGAAAAACTGTTTTTT
TRBD1 | TRBJ1-1 | TRBV10-1 | NA | CASSRDRVSFTEAFF | TGCGCCAGCAGCCGGGACAGGGTGTCCTTCACTGAAGCTTTCTTT